The 5 T cell receptor beta chains in this list originate from one sample, sequenced in a study of metastatic and nonmetastatic thyroid tumors. MiXCR reprocessed the PCR reads for TCRdb. Altogether about 92,000 clones are present, 15% being singletons, with the ten largest covering roughly 4%. Every patient was untreated before thyroid surgery. The specimen was blood. The receptors here all came from a female donor with papillary thyroid cancer or a benign thyroid nodule (not recorded which). Some clones in this sample may be carry-over from other donors' samples.

This clone was counted at least ten times. The chain joins TRBV5-1 to TRBJ2-2; weak D call: TRBD2 (7 bases). The V end was cut by 6 bases, the J end by 6 bases, with 18 bases between. This CDR3 region has 15 residues. Germline loops: CDR1 SGHRS, CDR2 YFSETQ. The CDR3 here is CASTSGGLVAGELFF. Here the CDR3 DNA reads TGCGCCAGCACCTCCGGGGGGCTAGTTGCCGGGGAGCTGTTTTTT.

In its sample, this clone was seen many times. This sequence joins TRBV7-9 and TRBJ2-1; 16 nucleotides line up with TRBD2. The CDR3 is 19 residues long. V dropped 5 bases and J dropped 6; count of bases not matched to a gene: 13. Germline loops: CDR1 SEHNR, CDR2 FQNEAQ (reference sequence). In DNA form, the CDR3 reads TGTGCCAGCAGCCGGGAGGGACTAGCGGGGGGGCAATCATTCAATGAGCAGTTCTTC. It translates to CASSREGLAGGQSFNEQFF.

This clone was picked up many times. V and J are TRBV5-1 and TRBJ1-2; D call uncertain. The germline CDR1 and CDR2 sequences are SGHRS and YFSETQ. Deletions cut 0 bases from V and 4 bases from J, with 13 bases between. This CDR3 is built from 15 residues. CDR3: CASSLAGDPFYGYTF. The DNA of the CDR3 is TGCGCCAGCAGCTTGGCCGGGGATCCCTTCTATGGCTACACCTTC. Filled out from reference TRBV5-1 and TRBJ1-2, the complete variable domain reads KAGVTQTPRYLIKTRGQQVTLSCSPISGHRSVSWYQQTPGQGLQFLFEYFSETQRNKGNFPGRFSGRQFSNSRSEMNVSTLELGDSALYLCASSLAGDPFYGYTFGSGTRLTVV.

This clone came up a few times. The J gene is TRBJ2-5, the V gene TRBV15, with D tentatively TRBD2 (6 bases). V was trimmed by 1 base and J by 2 bases, leaving 20 bases between them. The germline CDR1 and CDR2 sequences are LNHNV and YYDKDF (reference sequence). CDR3 length: 18 residues. The CDR3: CATSRGVGGLGTQETQYF. The CDR3 DNA reads TGTGCCACCAGCAGAGGGGTCGGAGGGCTAGGGACTCAAGAGACCCAGTACTTC.

This clone has a count of ten or more. The rearrangement joins TRBV28 to TRBJ1-2, with 8 bases aligning to TRBD1. The CDR3 loop spans 15 amino acids. Unmatched junction bases numbered 8, after V lost 3 bases and J lost 5 bases. CDR1 and CDR2 from the germline V gene are MDHEN and SYDVKM. CDR3 residues: CASSFRGTGAYGYTF. The DNA of the CDR3 is TGTGCCAGCAGTTTCCGCGGGACAGGTGCTTATGGCTACACCTTC.